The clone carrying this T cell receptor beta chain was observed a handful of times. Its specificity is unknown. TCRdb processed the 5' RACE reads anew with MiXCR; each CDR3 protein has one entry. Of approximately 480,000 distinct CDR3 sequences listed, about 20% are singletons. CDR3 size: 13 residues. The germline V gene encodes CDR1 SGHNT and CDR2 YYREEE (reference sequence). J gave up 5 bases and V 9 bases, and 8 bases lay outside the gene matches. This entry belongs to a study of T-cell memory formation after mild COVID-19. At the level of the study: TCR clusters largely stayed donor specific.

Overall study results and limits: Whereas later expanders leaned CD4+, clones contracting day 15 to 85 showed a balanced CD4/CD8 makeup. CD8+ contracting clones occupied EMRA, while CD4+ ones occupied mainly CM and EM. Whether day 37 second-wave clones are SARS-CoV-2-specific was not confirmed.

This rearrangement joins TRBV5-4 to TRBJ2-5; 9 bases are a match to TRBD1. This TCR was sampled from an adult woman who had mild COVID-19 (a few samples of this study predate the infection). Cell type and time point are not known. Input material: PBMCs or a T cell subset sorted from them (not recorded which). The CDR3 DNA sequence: TGTGCCACCACAGGGGGCGGGGAGGAGACCCAGTACTTC. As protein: CATTGGGEETQYF. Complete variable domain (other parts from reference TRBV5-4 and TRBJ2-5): ETGVTQSPTHLIKTRGQQVTLRCSSQSGHNTVSWYQQALGQGPQFIFQYYREEENGRGNFPPRFSGLQFPNYSSELNVNALELDDSALYLCATTGGGEETQYFGPGTRLLVL.